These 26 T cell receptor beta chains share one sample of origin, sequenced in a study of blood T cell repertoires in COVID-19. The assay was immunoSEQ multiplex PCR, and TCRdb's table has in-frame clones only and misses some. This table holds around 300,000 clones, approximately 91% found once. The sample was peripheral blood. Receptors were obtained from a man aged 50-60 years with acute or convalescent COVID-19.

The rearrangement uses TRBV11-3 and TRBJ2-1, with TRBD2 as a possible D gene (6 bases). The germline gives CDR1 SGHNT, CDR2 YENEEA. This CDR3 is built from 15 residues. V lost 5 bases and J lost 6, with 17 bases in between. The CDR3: CASSQVRGRVNEQFF. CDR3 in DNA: TGTGCCAGCAGCCAGGTGCGGGGCAGGGTCAATGAGCAGTTCTTC.

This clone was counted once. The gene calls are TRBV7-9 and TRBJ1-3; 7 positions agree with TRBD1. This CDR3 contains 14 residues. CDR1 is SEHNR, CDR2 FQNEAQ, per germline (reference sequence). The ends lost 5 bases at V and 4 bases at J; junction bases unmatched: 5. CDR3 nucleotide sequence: TGTGCCAGCAGCCCGACAGGGTTAGGAAACACCATATATTTT. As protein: CASSPTGLGNTIYF.

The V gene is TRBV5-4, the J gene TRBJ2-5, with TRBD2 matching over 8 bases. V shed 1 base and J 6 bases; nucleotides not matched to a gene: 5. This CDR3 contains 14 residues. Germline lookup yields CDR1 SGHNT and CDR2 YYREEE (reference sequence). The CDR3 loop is CASSLRGGRKTQYF. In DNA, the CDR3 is TGTGCCAGCAGCTTGCGGGGGGGCCGGAAGACCCAGTACTTC.

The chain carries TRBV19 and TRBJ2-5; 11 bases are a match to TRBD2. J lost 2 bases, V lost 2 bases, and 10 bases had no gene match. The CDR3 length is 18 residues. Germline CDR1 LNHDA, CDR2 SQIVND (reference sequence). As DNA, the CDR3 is TGTGCCAGTAGTATAAGGCTAGCGGGGGGCGGGAGACAAGAGACCCAGTACTTC. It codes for CASSIRLAGGGRQETQYF.

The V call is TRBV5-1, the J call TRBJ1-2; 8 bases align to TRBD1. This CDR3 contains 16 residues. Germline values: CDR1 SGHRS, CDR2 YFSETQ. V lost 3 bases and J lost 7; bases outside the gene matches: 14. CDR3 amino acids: CASSSNFMTGDGGYTF. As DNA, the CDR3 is TGCGCCAGCAGCTCCAACTTCATGACAGGGGATGGTGGCTACACCTTC.

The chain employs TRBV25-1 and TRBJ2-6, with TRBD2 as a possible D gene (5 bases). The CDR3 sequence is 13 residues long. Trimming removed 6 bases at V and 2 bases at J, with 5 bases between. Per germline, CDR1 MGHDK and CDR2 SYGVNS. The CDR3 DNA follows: TGTGCCAGCAGGGAGGCTGGGGCCAACGTCCTGACTTTC. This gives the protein CASREAGANVLTF.

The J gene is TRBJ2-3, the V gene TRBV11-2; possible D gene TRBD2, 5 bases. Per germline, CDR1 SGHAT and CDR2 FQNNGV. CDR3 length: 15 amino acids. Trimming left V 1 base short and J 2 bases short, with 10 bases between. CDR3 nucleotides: TGTGCCAGCAGCTTAGCTCCGGGGTACACAGATACGCAGTATTTT. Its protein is CASSLAPGYTDTQYF. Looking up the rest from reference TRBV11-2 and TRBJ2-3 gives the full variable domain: EAGVAQSPRYKIIEKRQSVAFWCNPISGHATLYWYQQILGQGPKLLIQFQNNGVVDDSQLPKDRFSAERLKGVDSTLKIQPAKLEDSAVYLCASSLAPGYTDTQYFGPGTRLTVL.

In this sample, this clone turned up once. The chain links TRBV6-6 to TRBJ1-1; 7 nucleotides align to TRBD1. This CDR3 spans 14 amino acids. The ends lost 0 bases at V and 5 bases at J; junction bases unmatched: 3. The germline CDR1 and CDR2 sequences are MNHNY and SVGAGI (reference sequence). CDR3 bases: TGTGCCAGCAGTTACTCGGAGGGGGCGACTGAAGCTTTCTTT. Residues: CASSYSEGATEAFF.

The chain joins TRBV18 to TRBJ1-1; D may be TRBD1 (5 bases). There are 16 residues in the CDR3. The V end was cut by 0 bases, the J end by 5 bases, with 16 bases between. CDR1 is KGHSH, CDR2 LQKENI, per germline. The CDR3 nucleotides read TGTGCCAGCTCACCACCAGAGCAGGGTAGTAGGACTGAAGCTTTCTTT. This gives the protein CASSPPEQGSRTEAFF.

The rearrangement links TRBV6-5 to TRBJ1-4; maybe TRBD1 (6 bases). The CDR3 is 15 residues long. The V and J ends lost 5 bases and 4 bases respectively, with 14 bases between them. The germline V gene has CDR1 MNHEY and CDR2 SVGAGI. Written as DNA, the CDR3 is TGTGCCAGCAGTCCACAGGGTGGTGATAATGAAAAACTGTTTTTT. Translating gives CASSPQGGDNEKLFF.

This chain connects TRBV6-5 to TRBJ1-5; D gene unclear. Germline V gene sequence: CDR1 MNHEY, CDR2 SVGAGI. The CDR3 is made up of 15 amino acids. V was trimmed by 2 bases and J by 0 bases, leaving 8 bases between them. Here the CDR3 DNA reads TGTGCCAGCAGTTACACGCAGAATAGCAATCAGCCCCAGCATTTT. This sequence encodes CASSYTQNSNQPQHF.

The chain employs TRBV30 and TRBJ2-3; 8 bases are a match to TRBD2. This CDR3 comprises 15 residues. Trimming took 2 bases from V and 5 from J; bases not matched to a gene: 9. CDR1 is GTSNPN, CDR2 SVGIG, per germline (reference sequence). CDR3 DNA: TGTGCCTGGAGTCCGCGGGGGGCCGCCTTAGATACGCAGTATTTT. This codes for CAWSPRGAALDTQYF.

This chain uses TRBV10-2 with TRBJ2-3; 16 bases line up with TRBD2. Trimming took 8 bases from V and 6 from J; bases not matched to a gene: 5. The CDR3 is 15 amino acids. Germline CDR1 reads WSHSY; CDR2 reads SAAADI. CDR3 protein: CASSGLAGGDDTQYF. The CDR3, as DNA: TGCGCCAGCTCGGGACTAGCGGGGGGGGACGATACGCAGTATTTT.

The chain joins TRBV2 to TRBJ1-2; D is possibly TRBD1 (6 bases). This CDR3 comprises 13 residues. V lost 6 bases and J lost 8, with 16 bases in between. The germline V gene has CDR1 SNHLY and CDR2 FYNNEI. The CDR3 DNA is TGTGCCAGCAGGACAGACAGGTCGGGAGGCTACACCTTC. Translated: CASRTDRSGGYTF. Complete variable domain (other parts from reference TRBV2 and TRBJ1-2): EPEVTQTPSHQVTQMGQEVILRCVPISNHLYFYWYRQILGQKVEFLVSFYNNEISEKSEIFDDQFSVERPDGSNFTLKIRSTKLEDSAMYFCASRTDRSGGYTFGSGTRLTVV.

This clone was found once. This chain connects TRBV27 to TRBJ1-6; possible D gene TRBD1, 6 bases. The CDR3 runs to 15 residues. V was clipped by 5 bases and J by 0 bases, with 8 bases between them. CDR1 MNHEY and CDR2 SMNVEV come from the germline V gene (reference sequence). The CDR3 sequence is CASSIGGSYNSPLHF. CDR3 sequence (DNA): TGTGCCAGCAGTATAGGGGGCTCCTATAATTCACCCCTCCACTTT.

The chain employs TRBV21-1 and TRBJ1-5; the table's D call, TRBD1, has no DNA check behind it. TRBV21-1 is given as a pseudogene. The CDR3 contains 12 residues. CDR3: CASRHGNQPQHF. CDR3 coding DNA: TGTGCCAGCCGACATGGCAATCAGCCCCAGCATTTT.

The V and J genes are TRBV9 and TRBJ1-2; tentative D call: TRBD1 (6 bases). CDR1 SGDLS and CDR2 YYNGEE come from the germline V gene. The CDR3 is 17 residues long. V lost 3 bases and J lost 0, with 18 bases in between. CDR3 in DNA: TGTGCCAGCAGCGAATCCCCCGCGTACAGGGCTAACTATGGCTACACCTTC. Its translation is CASSESPAYRANYGYTF.

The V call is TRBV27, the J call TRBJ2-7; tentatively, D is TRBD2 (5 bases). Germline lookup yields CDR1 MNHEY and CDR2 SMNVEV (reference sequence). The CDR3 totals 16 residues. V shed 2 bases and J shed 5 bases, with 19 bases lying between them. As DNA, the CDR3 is TGTGCCAGCAGTTTAATCGGTCCGCGCGGGTTCGACGAGCAGTACTTC. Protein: CASSLIGPRGFDEQYF.

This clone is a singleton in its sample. In DNA, the CDR3 is TGTGCCAGCAGCTTAGATCCGGCAGGGTTGTACGAGCAGTACTTC. Translated: CASSLDPAGLYEQYF. The chain links TRBV11-2 to TRBJ2-7; perhaps TRBD1 as D (5 bases). V gave up 0 bases and J gave up 4 bases, with 13 bases separating them. The CDR3 contains 15 residues. Germline V gives CDR1 SGHAT, CDR2 FQNNGV.

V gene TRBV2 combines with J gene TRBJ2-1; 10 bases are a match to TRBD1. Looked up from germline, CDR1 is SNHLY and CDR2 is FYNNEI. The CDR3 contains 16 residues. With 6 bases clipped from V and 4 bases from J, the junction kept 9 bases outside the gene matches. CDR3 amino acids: CASSSVGTGEYNEQFF. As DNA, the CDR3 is TGTGCCAGCAGCTCGGTCGGGACAGGGGAATACAATGAGCAGTTCTTC.

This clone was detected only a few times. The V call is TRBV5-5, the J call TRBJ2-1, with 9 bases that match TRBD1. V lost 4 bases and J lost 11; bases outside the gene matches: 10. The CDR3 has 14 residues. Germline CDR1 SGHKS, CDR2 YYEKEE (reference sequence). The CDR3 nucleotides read TGTGCCAGCAGCACGTCCCGGGACAGGGAACAGCAGTTCTTC. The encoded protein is CASSTSRDREQQFF.

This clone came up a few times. CDR3 residues: CASRGQGFSEAFF. In nucleotides, the CDR3 is TGTGCCAGCAGGGGACAGGGGTTCTCTGAAGCTTTCTTT. The rearrangement links TRBV2 to TRBJ1-1, with 10 bases matching TRBD1. Germline V lookup: CDR1 SNHLY, CDR2 FYNNEI. V was pared by 6 bases and J by 6 bases, with 4 bases of the junction left unmatched. The CDR3 spans 13 residues.

The CDR3 is CASSGPGQGNGWGEQFF. In DNA, the CDR3 is TGTGCCAGCAGTGGACCGGGACAGGGGAATGGTTGGGGTGAGCAGTTCTTC. The V gene is TRBV6-1, the J gene TRBJ2-1; the match to TRBD1 covers 10 bases. V lost 4 bases, J lost 9 bases, and 15 bases stayed unmatched. From germline, CDR1 is MNHNS and CDR2 SASEGT. CDR3 length: 17 residues.

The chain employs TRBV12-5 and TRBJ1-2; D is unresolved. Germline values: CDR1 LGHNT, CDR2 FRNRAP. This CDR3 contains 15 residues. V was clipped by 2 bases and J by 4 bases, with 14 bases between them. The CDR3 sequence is CASGLSRRTIYGYTF. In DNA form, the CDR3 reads TGTGCTAGTGGTTTGTCGCGACGGACTATCTATGGCTACACCTTC.

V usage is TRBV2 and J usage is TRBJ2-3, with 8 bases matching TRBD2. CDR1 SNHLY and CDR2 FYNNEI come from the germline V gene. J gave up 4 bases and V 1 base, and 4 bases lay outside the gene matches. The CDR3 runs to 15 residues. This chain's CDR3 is CASSEVAAGADTQYF. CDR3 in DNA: TGTGCCAGCAGTGAAGTGGCAGCGGGGGCAGATACGCAGTATTTT.

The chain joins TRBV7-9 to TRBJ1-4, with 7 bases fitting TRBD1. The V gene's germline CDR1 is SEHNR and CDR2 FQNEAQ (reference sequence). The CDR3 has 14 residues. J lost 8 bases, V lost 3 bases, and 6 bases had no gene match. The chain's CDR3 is CASSFGTGEEKLFF. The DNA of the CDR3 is TGTGCCAGCAGCTTTGGCACAGGGGAAGAAAAACTGTTTTTT.